Listed below are T cell receptor beta chains from one sample, sequenced in a study of type 1 regulatory T cells. No antigens are known for them. One entry per CDR3 protein, called by TCRdb with MiXCR from the reads. The repertoire holds roughly 68,000 distinct CDR3 sequences, with about three fifths as singletons. Sequencing was carried out using cultured T cells, either the whole culture or a sorted T cell fraction (not recorded which). Source of these receptors: a human donor in good health. The CDR3 runs from the conserved cysteine through the conserved F or W. D genes are given only for firm matches. The listing skips clone size in some rows; elsewhere it reads once, few, many or a size class.

NA few TRBJ2-7 TRBV20-1 CSARDPGHLYEQYF TGCAGTGCTAGAGATCCGGGACATCTCTACGAGCAGTACTTC
TRBD1 few TRBJ1-1 TRBV15 CATSRDWGQKAFF TGTGCCACCAGCAGAGATTGGGGACAGAAAGCTTTCTTT
NA few TRBJ2-6 TRBV4-1 CASSQDFRGSSGANVLTF TGCGCCAGCAGCCAAGATTTTAGGGGTAGCTCTGGGGCCAACGTCCTGACTTTC
NA NA TRBJ1-6 TRBV27 CASSWAGVLDNSPLHF TGTGCCAGCAGTTGGGCAGGGGTATTGGATAATTCACCCCTCCACTTT
TRBD1 once TRBJ2-2 TRBV20-1 CSARKGDRATGELFF TGCAGTGCTAGAAAGGGGGACAGGGCGACCGGGGAGCTGTTTTTT
NA NA TRBJ1-5 TRBV19 CASSMQRNQPQHF TGTGCCAGTAGTATGCAGCGCAATCAGCCCCAGCATTTT
NA NA TRBJ2-1 TRBV20-1 CSARGNNLDNEQFF TGCAGTGCTAGAGGGAACAATCTGGACAATGAGCAGTTCTTC
TRBD2 once TRBJ2-7 TRBV20-1 CSARDPLGRGVAYEQYF TGCAGTGCTAGAGATCCCCTCGGGAGGGGGGTAGCCTACGAGCAGTACTTC
NA many TRBJ2-7 TRBV20-1 CSARGAQGSTYEQYF TGCAGTGCTAGAGGGGCTCAGGGGTCGACCTACGAGCAGTACTTC
NA few TRBJ1-1 TRBV19 CASSPDGGNTEAFF TGTGCCAGTAGTCCCGATGGGGGTAACACTGAAGCTTTCTTT
TRBD1 NA TRBJ1-2 TRBV6-6 CASSLYGVQGANGYTF TGTGCCAGCAGCCTTTACGGAGTCCAGGGGGCCAATGGCTACACCTTC
NA NA TRBJ1-1 TRBV12-3/TRBV12-4 CASSRTVSGAFF TGTGCCAGCAGTAGGACGGTTTCAGGCGCTTTCTTT
NA NA TRBJ2-1 TRBV5-1 CASSLDGSSLGSYNEQFF TGCGCCAGCAGCTTGGACGGCTCGTCGCTTGGGTCCTACAATGAGCAGTTCTTC
TRBD2 NA TRBJ2-7 TRBV19 CASSITGLATYEQYF TGTGCCAGTAGTATTACGGGACTAGCGACATACGAGCAGTACTTC
TRBD1 NA TRBJ2-5 TRBV3-1 CASSGPGTEETQYF TGTGCCAGCTCGGGGCCCGGGACAGAGGAGACCCAGTACTTC
NA NA TRBJ2-3 TRBV27 CASGVLGLADASDTQYF TGTGCCAGCGGGGTCCTTGGGTTAGCGGACGCCAGTGATACGCAGTATTTT